Listed here are 6 T cell receptor beta chains from one sample, sequenced in a study of T cells after yellow fever vaccination. TCRdb re-called the 5' RACE reads with MiXCR, one entry per CDR3 protein. The data contain about 350,000 distinct CDR3 sequences, approximately 10% of them singletons. This material consisted of PBMCs, taken on the day of the first yellow fever vaccination. The receptors shown here come from a man younger than 35 who received the YFV17D yellow fever vaccine.

This chain joins TRBV19 and TRBJ2-7, with TRBD1 matching over 8 bases. CDR1 LNHDA and CDR2 SQIVND come from the germline V gene (reference sequence). V shed 6 bases and J 2 bases; nucleotides not matched to a gene: 9. The CDR3 totals 15 residues. For the CDR3, the DNA is TGTGCCAGTAGCCTACAGGGGGATATTACCTACGAGCAGTACTTC. Encoded protein: CASSLQGDITYEQYF.

This clonotype was detected only a few times. The chain has TRBV12-3 or TRBV12-4 and TRBJ1-2; D might be TRBD1 (5 bases). Trimming cost V 7 bases and J 5 bases, with 26 bases left between them. This CDR3 contains 17 residues. CDR3 protein: CASIPYRAGGGEYGYTF. The CDR3 region has the DNA TGTGCCAGCATTCCTTATCGGGCGGGTGGAGGGGAATATGGCTACACCTTC.

This clonotype has only a few counts. This chain joins TRBV6-6 and TRBJ1-2; 10 bases are a match to TRBD1. The V and J ends lost 5 bases and 8 bases, in that order; junction bases with no gene match: 5. This CDR3 is built from 13 residues. Germline CDR1 and CDR2: MNHNY and SVGAGI (reference sequence). Written as DNA, the CDR3 is TGTGCCAGCAGTCCGGACAGGGGGGGAGGCTACACCTTC. Its protein product is CASSPDRGGGYTF.

This clonotype has only a few counts. The CDR3 region is CASSPTPPETQYF. Here the CDR3 DNA reads TGTGCCAGCAGCCCCACCCCCCCAGAGACCCAGTACTTC. The chain joins TRBV7-2 to TRBJ2-5, with no clear D. Germline lookup yields CDR1 SGHTA and CDR2 FQGNSA. V was pared by 5 bases and J by 4 bases, with 11 bases between. This CDR3 region has 13 residues.

The chain joins TRBV6-5 to TRBJ2-7; TRBD2 matches at 9 bases. Germline CDR1 and CDR2: MNHEY and SVGAGI. The CDR3 has 16 residues. J gave up 3 bases and V 2 bases, and 8 bases lay outside the gene matches. CDR3 loop: CASSYGLAGTDYEQYF. Here the CDR3 DNA reads TGTGCCAGCAGTTACGGCCTAGCGGGGACCGACTACGAGCAGTACTTC.

This clonotype appeared many times. The chain couples TRBV10-3 to TRBJ2-4; D unclear. This CDR3 is 16 amino acids long. The germline V and J ends were trimmed by 0 bases and 0 bases, with 9 bases remaining between them. The germline V gene has CDR1 ENHRY and CDR2 SYGVKD. The CDR3 sequence is CAISESIAIAKNIQYF. The CDR3 DNA is TGTGCCATCAGTGAGTCGATTGCTATAGCCAAAAACATTCAGTACTTC.